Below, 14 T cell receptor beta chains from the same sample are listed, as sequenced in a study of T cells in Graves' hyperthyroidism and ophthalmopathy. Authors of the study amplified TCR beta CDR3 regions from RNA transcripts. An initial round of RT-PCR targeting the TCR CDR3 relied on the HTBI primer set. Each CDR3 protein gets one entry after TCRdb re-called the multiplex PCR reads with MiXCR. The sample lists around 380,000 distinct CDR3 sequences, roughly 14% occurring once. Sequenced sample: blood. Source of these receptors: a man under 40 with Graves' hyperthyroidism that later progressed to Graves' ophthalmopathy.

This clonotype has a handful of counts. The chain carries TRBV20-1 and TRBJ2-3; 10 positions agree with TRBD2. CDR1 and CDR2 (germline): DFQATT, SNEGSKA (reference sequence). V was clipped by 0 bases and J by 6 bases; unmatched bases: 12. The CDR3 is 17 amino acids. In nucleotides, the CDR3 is TGCAGTGCTAGAGATCCGGTCAGCGGGGGGGCCGTGGATACGCAGTATTTT. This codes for CSARDPVSGGAVDTQYF.

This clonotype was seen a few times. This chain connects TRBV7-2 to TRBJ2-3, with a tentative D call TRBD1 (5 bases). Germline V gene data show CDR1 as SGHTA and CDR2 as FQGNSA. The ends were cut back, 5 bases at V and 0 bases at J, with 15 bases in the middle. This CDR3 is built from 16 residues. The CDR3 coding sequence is TGTGCCAGCAGCCCACAGGTGGCATCTAGCACAGATACGCAGTATTTT. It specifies CASSPQVASSTDTQYF.

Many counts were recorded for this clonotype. The CDR3 region is CSATDPGTTVSYEQYF. Here the CDR3 DNA reads TGCAGTGCTACGGACCCCGGGACTACGGTCTCCTACGAGCAGTACTTC. The chain links TRBV20-1 to TRBJ2-7; TRBD2 aligns across 7 bases. In germline, CDR1 is DFQATT, CDR2 SNEGSKA (reference sequence). CDR3 length: 16 amino acids. V was clipped by 4 bases and J by 0 bases; unmatched bases: 12.

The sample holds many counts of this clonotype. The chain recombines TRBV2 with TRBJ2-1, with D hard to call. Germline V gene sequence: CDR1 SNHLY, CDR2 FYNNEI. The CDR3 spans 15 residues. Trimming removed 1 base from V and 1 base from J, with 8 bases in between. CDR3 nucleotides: TGTGCCAGCAGTGAAGGACGGCAGTCCTACAATGAGCAGTTCTTC. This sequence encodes CASSEGRQSYNEQFF.

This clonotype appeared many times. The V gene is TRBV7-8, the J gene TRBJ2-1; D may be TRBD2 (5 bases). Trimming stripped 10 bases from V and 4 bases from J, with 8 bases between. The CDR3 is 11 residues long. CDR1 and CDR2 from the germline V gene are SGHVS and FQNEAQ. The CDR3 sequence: CATRDYNEQFF. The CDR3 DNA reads TGTGCCACTCGGGATTACAATGAGCAGTTCTTC.

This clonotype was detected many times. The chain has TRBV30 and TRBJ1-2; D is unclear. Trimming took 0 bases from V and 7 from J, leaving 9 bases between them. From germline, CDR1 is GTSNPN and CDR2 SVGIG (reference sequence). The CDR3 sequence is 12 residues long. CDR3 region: CAWSVRFRGYTF. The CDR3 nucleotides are TGTGCCTGGAGTGTAAGGTTCCGTGGCTACACCTTC.

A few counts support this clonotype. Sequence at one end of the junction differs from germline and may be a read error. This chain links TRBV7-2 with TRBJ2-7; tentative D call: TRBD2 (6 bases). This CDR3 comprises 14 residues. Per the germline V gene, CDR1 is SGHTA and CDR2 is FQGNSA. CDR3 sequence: CAGSQGGIRYEQYF. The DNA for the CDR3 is TGTGCCGGCAGCCAGGGCGGGATCCGCTACGAGCAGTACTTC.

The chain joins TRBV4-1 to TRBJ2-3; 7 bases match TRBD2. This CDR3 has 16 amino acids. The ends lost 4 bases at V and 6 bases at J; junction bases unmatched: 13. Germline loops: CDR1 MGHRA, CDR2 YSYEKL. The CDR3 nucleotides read TGCGCCAGCAGCCGAGCCCGAGCGGGGCTGCGGGATACGCAGTATTTT. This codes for CASSRARAGLRDTQYF.

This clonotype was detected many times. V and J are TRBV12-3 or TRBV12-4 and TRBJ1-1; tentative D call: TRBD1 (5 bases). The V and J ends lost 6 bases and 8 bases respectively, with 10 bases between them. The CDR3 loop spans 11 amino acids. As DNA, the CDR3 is TGTGCCAGCAGCATCGGGACCGAAGCTTTCTTT. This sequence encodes CASSIGTEAFF.

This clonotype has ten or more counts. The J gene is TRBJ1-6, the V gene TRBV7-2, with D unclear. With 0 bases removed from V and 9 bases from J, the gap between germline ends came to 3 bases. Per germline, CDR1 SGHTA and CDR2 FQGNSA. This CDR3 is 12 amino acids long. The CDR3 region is CASSLAGSPLHF. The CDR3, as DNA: TGTGCCAGCAGCTTAGCCGGTTCACCCCTCCACTTT.

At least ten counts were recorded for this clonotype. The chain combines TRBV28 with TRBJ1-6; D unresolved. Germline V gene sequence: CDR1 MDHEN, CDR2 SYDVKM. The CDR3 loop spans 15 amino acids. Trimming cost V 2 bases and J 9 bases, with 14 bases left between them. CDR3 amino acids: CASSLSKGSGSPLHF. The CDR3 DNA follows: TGTGCCAGCAGTTTAAGTAAAGGGTCAGGTTCACCCCTCCACTTT.

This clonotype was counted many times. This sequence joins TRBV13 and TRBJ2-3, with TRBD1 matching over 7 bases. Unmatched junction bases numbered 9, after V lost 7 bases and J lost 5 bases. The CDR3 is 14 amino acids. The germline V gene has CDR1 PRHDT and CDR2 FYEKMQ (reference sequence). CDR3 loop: CASTTYRGLDTQYF. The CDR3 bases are TGTGCCAGCACCACATACAGGGGATTAGATACGCAGTATTTT.

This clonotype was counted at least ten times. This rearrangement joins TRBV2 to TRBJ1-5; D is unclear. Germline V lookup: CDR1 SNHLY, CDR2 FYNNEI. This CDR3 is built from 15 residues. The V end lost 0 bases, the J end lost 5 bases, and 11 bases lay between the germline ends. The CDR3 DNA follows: TGTGCCAGCAGTGAAGCTTCCCGAATCTATCAGCCCCAGCATTTT. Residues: CASSEASRIYQPQHF.

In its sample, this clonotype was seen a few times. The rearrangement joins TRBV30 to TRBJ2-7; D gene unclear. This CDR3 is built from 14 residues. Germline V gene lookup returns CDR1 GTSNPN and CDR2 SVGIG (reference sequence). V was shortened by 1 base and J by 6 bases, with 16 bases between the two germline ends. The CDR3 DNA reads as TGTGCCTGGAGTGGGTCGACTTGGATCGGCGAGCAGTACTTC. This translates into CAWSGSTWIGEQYF.